A selection of T cell receptor beta chains follows, all from one sample in a study of T cells after yellow fever vaccination. TCRdb recomputed calls from the 5' RACE reads with MiXCR, one row per CDR3 protein. The data show tens of thousands of distinct CDR3 sequences, with just under 8% seen just once and 41% held by the top ten. Sequenced material: CD8+ T cells sorted from PBMCs, taken on the day of the yellow fever booster vaccination. The receptor set was obtained from a man between 25 and 39 years old who received the YFV17D yellow fever vaccine. CDR3s include the opening cysteine and the closing phenylalanine or tryptophan. Each record gives: J gene, V gene, clone size, D gene, CDR3 protein, CDR3 DNA. A D gene is named only where the DNA matches it firmly. Expanded clones get a size class; other rows say once, few or many, or leave the size out.

>TRBJ1-6|TRBV27|few|TRBD1
CASSSDRANNSPLHF
TGTGCCAGCAGTTCGGACAGGGCCAATAATTCACCCCTCCACTTT
>TRBJ2-1|TRBV18|many|TRBD2
CASSPPEGLDEQFF
TGTGCCAGCTCACCACCGGAAGGACTAGATGAGCAGTTCTTC
>TRBJ2-7|TRBV20-1|few|NA
CSARTIGGFPSEQYF
TGCAGTGCTAGGACTATAGGGGGATTTCCTAGCGAGCAGTACTTC
>TRBJ2-3|TRBV30|few|NA
CAWTRNRGTDTQYF
TGTGCCTGGACCAGGAACAGGGGCACAGATACGCAGTATTTT
>TRBJ2-1|TRBV15|NA|TRBD2
CATSSQLAGGPNEQFF
TGTGCCACCAGCAGCCAACTAGCGGGAGGGCCCAATGAGCAGTTCTTC
>TRBJ2-1|TRBV2|many|NA
CARSAYNEQFF
TGTGCCAGGTCGGCCTACAATGAGCAGTTCTTC
>TRBJ2-7|TRBV6-5|many|NA
CASSTPDGPVYEQYF
TGTGCCAGCAGTACTCCGGACGGCCCAGTATACGAGCAGTACTTC
>TRBJ2-2|TRBV29-1|NA|NA
CSVGGASTGELFF
TGCAGCGTCGGGGGCGCAAGCACCGGGGAGCTGTTTTTT
>TRBJ2-1|TRBV5-4|NA|NA
CASSLRGVHNEQFF
TGTGCCAGCAGCTTACGAGGGGTCCACAATGAGCAGTTCTTC
>TRBJ2-7|TRBV4-3|NA|TRBD1
CASSQDWTGPYEQYF
TGCGCCAGCAGCCAAGATTGGACAGGCCCCTACGAGCAGTACTTC
>TRBJ2-1|TRBV4-3|many|NA
CASSHLYVGGWNEQFF
TGCGCCAGCAGCCATCTTTACGTGGGAGGTTGGAATGAGCAGTTCTTC
>TRBJ2-7|TRBV10-3|NA|TRBD1
CAISPRDRELNEQYF
TGTGCCATCAGCCCCCGGGACAGGGAGTTAAACGAGCAGTACTTC
>TRBJ2-5|TRBV13|NA|NA
CASRIWGETQYF
TGTGCCAGCAGGATATGGGGTGAGACCCAGTACTTC
>TRBJ2-1|TRBV6-5|NA|NA
CASGGLNNEQFF
TGTGCCAGCGGCGGACTGAACAATGAGCAGTTCTTC
>TRBJ2-2|TRBV5-6|NA|TRBD2
CASRHGTTDGELFF
TGTGCCAGCAGACACGGGACTACGGACGGGGAGCTGTTTTTT
>TRBJ2-7|TRBV19|NA|NA
CASTQTTMTYEQYF
TGTGCCAGTACCCAAACCACTATGACCTACGAGCAGTACTTC
>TRBJ2-1|TRBV20-1|few|NA
CSAREGSGGDNEQFF
TGCAGTGCTAGGGAAGGGTCCGGAGGCGACAATGAGCAGTTCTTC
>TRBJ2-1|TRBV6-5|NA|TRBD2
CASSYTNSGSTGYEQFF
TGTGCCAGCAGTTACACCAATAGCGGGAGCACAGGCTATGAGCAGTTCTTC
>TRBJ2-5|TRBV6-4|few|TRBD2
CASRPNPGLAGGKEETQYF
TGTGCCAGCAGACCCAACCCGGGACTAGCGGGAGGAAAGGAAGAGACCCAGTACTTC
>TRBJ2-3|TRBV29-1|NA|TRBD2
CSVPGSGGAQYF
TGCAGCGTCCCGGGATCGGGAGGAGCGCAGTATTTT
>TRBJ2-7|TRBV15|many|TRBD2
CATSRATSGSYEQYF
TGTGCCACCAGCAGAGCAACTAGCGGGAGTTACGAGCAGTACTTC
>TRBJ1-4|TRBV5-1|NA|NA
CASSLWGSSNLNEKLFF
TGCGCCAGCAGCTTATGGGGCTCCTCCAATCTCAATGAAAAACTGTTTTTT
>TRBJ1-1|TRBV7-6|few|NA
CASSHDGREVEAFF
TGTGCCAGCAGCCATGACGGCCGGGAGGTTGAAGCTTTCTTT
>TRBJ2-2|TRBV7-6|NA|TRBD1
CAWGAGGFTGELFF
TGTGCCTGGGGGGCAGGGGGCTTCACCGGGGAGCTGTTTTTT
>TRBJ2-7|TRBV24-1|many|NA
CATSDPGGGTYEQYF
TGTGCCACCAGTGACCCCGGCGGCGGAACCTACGAGCAGTACTTC
>TRBJ2-1|TRBV27|many|TRBD2
CASTSPSGAYNEQFF
TGTGCCAGCACCTCCCCAAGCGGGGCCTACAATGAGCAGTTCTTC
>TRBJ2-3|TRBV5-4|NA|NA
CASSLIGDPSTDTQYF
TGTGCCAGCAGCTTGATTGGAGACCCTAGCACAGATACGCAGTATTTT
>TRBJ2-7|TRBV5-5|many|NA
CASSLGWGTQYF
TGTGCCAGCAGCTTGGGTTGGGGAACCCAGTACTTC
>TRBJ2-1|TRBV7-2|NA|TRBD1
CASSLEDREVYYNEQFF
TGTGCCAGCAGCTTGGAGGACAGGGAGGTGTACTACAATGAGCAGTTCTTC
>TRBJ1-2|TRBV12-3/TRBV12-4|NA|NA
CASSASGAQVGGYTF
TGTGCCAGCAGTGCCTCCGGGGCTCAAGTCGGTGGCTACACCTTC
>TRBJ2-3|TRBV9|few|TRBD2
CASSSGTSGILDTQYF
TGTGCCAGCAGCTCTGGGACTAGCGGGATTTTAGATACGCAGTATTTT